This note documents a single TCR beta chain sequence. Its antigen is undetermined. One end of the junction is discordant with germline, which a read error may explain. A TCRbeta library incorporating unique molecular identifiers was prepared. MiXCR, run by TCRdb on the PCR reads, gives a single entry per CDR3 protein. The table includes hundreds of thousands of distinct CDR3 sequences, under 15% detected once. The CDR3 totals 14 residues. CDR1 and CDR2 from the germline V gene are SGHRS and YFSETQ. The sample originates from a study of T-cell reconstitution after alpha-beta-depleted transplantation in children. The study, taken as a whole, reports: Expanded graft clones, several hundred of them, were reportedly the source of alpha-beta T cells about two months after transplant. Surviving recipient T cells and thymic progenitors underlay high day-60 TCRbeta diversity in some patients. T-cell counts and diversity at one year post-transplant came mainly from newly produced T cells.

This TCR was recovered from a male patient aged 10-17 years who had a stem cell transplant for acute myeloid leukemia, so the T cells may come from the graft donor. The J gene is TRBJ2-2, the V gene TRBV5-1, with D unclear. The material was PBMCs, mostly from graft donor cells, obtained 360 days after TCRalphabeta/CD19-depleted stem cell transplant. CDR3 coding DNA: TGCGCCAGCGGCTCCGGGCCGAACTCCGGGGAGCTGTTTTTT. Translating gives CASGSGPNSGELFF.